One and the same sample provided the 16 T cell receptor beta chains below, sequenced in a study of T cell repertoires in cytomegalovirus infection (dated 2019 in TCRdb). Sequencing relied on an Illumina HiSeq 1500. In-frame beta chains were kept once TCRdb had trimmed the public reads at Q25 with fastp and called clones with MiXCR. Every distinct CDR3 protein forms one entry, paired with its most common genes and DNA. Present in this sample are approximately 910,000 distinct CDR3 sequences, about a third of which were seen just once. The top ten clonotypes cover about an eighth of the sample. These receptors' antigens are unknown. Explained via the paper, the treatment or condition label denotes: in vitro stimulation with specific CMV peptide epitopes to enrich CMV-specific T cells. The material sequenced was cultured CD8+ T cells from PBMCs, taken from culture after CMV antigen stimulation. The receptors were gathered from a human donor in good health (CMV status not recorded). Some clones in this sample may be carry-over from other donors' samples.

This clonotype showed up just a few times. The V and J genes are TRBV7-9 and TRBJ1-6; D is unclear. There are 14 residues in the CDR3. Trimming removed 3 bases at V and 10 bases at J, with 13 bases between. In germline, CDR1 is SEHNR, CDR2 FQNEAQ (reference sequence). This CDR3 reads CASSFLPARSPLHF. CDR3 nucleotide sequence: TGTGCCAGCAGCTTTCTCCCAGCAAGGTCACCCCTCCACTTT.

The chain links TRBV10-3 to TRBJ2-5; D gene unclear. V lost 7 bases, J lost 5 bases, and 11 bases lay in between. Germline CDR1 ENHRY, CDR2 SYGVKD. The CDR3 spans 12 residues. The CDR3 coding sequence is TGTGCCATCACCTTGGTAGGGGAGACCCAGTACTTC. Protein sequence: CAITLVGETQYF.

Here the CDR3 reads CASSQVLRTYEAFF. CDR3 DNA sequence: TGTGCCAGCAGCCAAGTGTTAAGGACGTATGAAGCTTTCTTT. V and J are TRBV14 and TRBJ1-1; D remains ambiguous. V dropped 1 base and J dropped 7 bases, with 13 bases sitting between them. The CDR3 length is 14 residues. Germline lookup yields CDR1 SGHDN and CDR2 FVKESK.

Ten or more counts support this clonotype. J is TRBJ1-6 and V is TRBV6-1; the D gene is possibly TRBD1 (5 bases). V lost 5 bases, J lost 8 bases, and 13 bases lay in between. Germline lookup yields CDR1 MNHNS and CDR2 SASEGT. The CDR3 is 14 amino acids. The CDR3 protein is CASSSWGLDSPLHF. As DNA, the CDR3 is TGTGCCAGCAGTTCTTGGGGACTTGATTCACCCCTCCACTTT.

In the case of this clonotype: The junction shows a germline mismatch at one end, possibly a read error. The V and J genes are TRBV6-2 or TRBV6-3 and TRBJ1-2; TRBD1 agrees at 12 bases. Germline V gene data show CDR1 as MNHEY and CDR2 as SVGEGT. The CDR3 has 15 amino acids. This CDR3 reads CANSSRDRGRLGYTF. DNA for the CDR3: TGTGCCAACAGTTCCCGGGACAGGGGGCGACTTGGCTACACCTTC.

The J gene is TRBJ2-5, the V gene TRBV7-9, with 14 bases fitting TRBD2. The CDR3 sequence is 16 residues long. Germline V gives CDR1 SEHNR, CDR2 FQNEAQ (reference sequence). V lost 4 bases and J lost 2; bases outside the gene matches: 3. This CDR3 reads CASSWTSGGQQETQYF. CDR3 sequence (DNA): TGTGCCAGCAGCTGGACTAGCGGGGGGCAACAAGAGACCCAGTACTTC.

V and J are TRBV5-5 and TRBJ1-2; the D gene is possibly TRBD1 (5 bases). The CDR3 consists of 18 residues. Trimming cost V 1 base and J 7 bases, with 26 bases left between them. Germline CDR1 SGHKS, CDR2 YYEKEE (reference sequence). The CDR3 sequence is CASSLQEGMSYTSPGYTF. The DNA for the CDR3 is TGTGCCAGCAGCTTGCAGGAGGGGATGTCTTATACTTCGCCTGGCTACACCTTC.

The chain joins TRBV5-6 to TRBJ2-3; no reliable D call. This CDR3 region has 10 residues. Germline V CDR1 and CDR2: SGHDT, YYEEEE. Trimming took off 1 base at V and 9 bases at J, with 3 bases between the two ends. CDR3 region: CASSLRTQYF. CDR3 nucleotide sequence: TGTGCCAGCAGCTTGCGGACGCAGTATTTT.

This chain connects TRBV7-9 to TRBJ2-5; D tentatively fits TRBD1 or TRBD2 (5 bases each). The CDR3 has 17 residues. CDR1 SEHNR and CDR2 FQNEAQ come from the germline V gene (reference sequence). The V gene lost 7 bases and the J gene lost 7 bases, with 28 bases spanning the gap. In nucleotides, the CDR3 is TGTGCCAGCAATCTTCGGCCAGGGAGCGGTTCAAGTAGGACCCAGTACTTC. It yields the protein CASNLRPGSGSSRTQYF.

This chain uses TRBV5-3 with TRBJ2-7; D may be TRBD2 (6 bases). TRBV5-3 counts as an open reading frame of uncertain function. The CDR3 runs 14 residues. The germline V and J ends were trimmed by 8 bases and 3 bases, with 18 bases remaining between them. CDR3 DNA: TGTGCCAGCAACTCCACACCGGAGGGCTACGAGCAGTACTTC. This codes for CASNSTPEGYEQYF.

There are a few counts of this clonotype. The chain joins TRBV7-3 to TRBJ1-1, with 9 bases aligning to TRBD1. V shed 5 bases and J 6 bases; nucleotides not matched to a gene: 7. CDR3 size: 14 residues. CDR1 and CDR2 from the germline V gene are SGHTA and FQGTGA. The CDR3 region is CASSTGGAGSEAFF. CDR3 coding DNA: TGTGCCAGCAGCACAGGGGGCGCGGGCTCTGAAGCTTTCTTT.

This clonotype was seen just once. The chain combines TRBV10-3 with TRBJ1-2, with TRBD1 as a possible D gene (6 bases). The CDR3 is made up of 15 amino acids. V was trimmed by 0 bases and J by 4 bases, leaving 12 bases between them. Germline V gene lookup returns CDR1 ENHRY and CDR2 SYGVKD. The CDR3 DNA is TGTGCCATCAGTGAGTCCAGGGGAAGGGTCTATGGCTACACCTTC. Amino acid sequence: CAISESRGRVYGYTF.

The rearrangement links TRBV6-6 to TRBJ2-1, with D perhaps TRBD1 (6 bases). Between the trimmed V and J ends, which lost 2 bases and 2 bases, there was a span of 13 bases. Looked up from germline, CDR1 is MNHNY and CDR2 is SVGAGI (reference sequence). CDR3 size: 16 residues. CDR3 DNA sequence: TGTGCCAGCAGTTACCTGGCAGGGGAGACCTACAATGAGCAGTTCTTC. Residues: CASSYLAGETYNEQFF.

There are many counts of this clonotype. The chain joins TRBV7-2 to TRBJ2-1; 9 positions match TRBD2. The V segment lost 1 base and the J segment 4 bases; nucleotides outside the gene matches: 2. CDR1 and CDR2 (germline): SGHTA, FQGNSA. The CDR3 extends over 15 amino acids. CDR3 DNA sequence: TGTGCCAGCAGCTTAGAGCGGGGGGTTTACAATGAGCAGTTCTTC. Amino acids: CASSLERGVYNEQFF.

V usage is TRBV2 and J usage is TRBJ2-5, with 9 positions matching TRBD2. Germline V lookup: CDR1 SNHLY, CDR2 FYNNEI. The CDR3 contains 15 residues. The J segment lost 5 bases and the V segment lost 11 bases, leaving 15 bases of the junction unmatched. The CDR3 bases are TGTGCCTACTACCCCAGCGGGGGGTTGACGGAGACCCAGTACTTC. It is translated as CAYYPSGGLTETQYF.

In its sample, this clonotype was seen a few times. V usage is TRBV6-5 and J usage is TRBJ1-6; unclear D gene. V was shortened by 0 bases and J by 10 bases, with 7 bases between the two germline ends. There are 13 residues in the CDR3. Germline V lookup: CDR1 MNHEY, CDR2 SVGAGI. The CDR3 is CASSYSTDSPLHF. The DNA for the CDR3 is TGTGCCAGCAGTTACTCTACAGACTCACCCCTCCACTTT.